The 28 T cell receptor beta chains given below trace back to one sample, sequenced in a study of blood T cell repertoires in COVID-19. TCRdb's copy holds only in-frame clones and misses some; the assay was immunoSEQ multiplex PCR. The sample holds some 450,000 clones, around 88% seen once. The sequenced sample was peripheral blood. The receptor source for this set is a woman in her 50s with COVID-19, enrolled during active disease.

V usage is TRBV12-5 and J usage is TRBJ1-2, with 7 bases fitting TRBD1. Germline-derived CDR1 and CDR2 are LGHNT and FRNRAP. J was trimmed by 4 bases and V by 5 bases; bases with no gene match: 13. The length of the CDR3 is 16 residues. The CDR3 loop reads CASGPRGSTGSYGYTF. In DNA, the CDR3 is TGTGCTAGTGGTCCCAGGGGGTCTACTGGAAGCTATGGCTACACCTTC.

This chain links TRBV7-9 with TRBJ1-2; no firm D call. The CDR3 covers 14 residues. Trimming took 1 base from V and 6 from J, leaving 12 bases between them. CDR1 and CDR2 from the germline V gene are SEHNR and FQNEAQ (reference sequence). This CDR3 reads CASSLVMTRNGYTF. In DNA form, the CDR3 reads TGTGCCAGCAGCTTAGTGATGACCAGGAATGGCTACACCTTC.

This clone was detected only once. The chain uses TRBV29-1 and TRBJ1-1; unclear D gene. The CDR3 length is 13 residues. V lost 4 bases to trimming and J lost 3 bases, with 12 bases between them. Per the germline V gene, CDR1 is SQVTM and CDR2 is ANQGSEA. CDR3 DNA sequence: TGCAGCGTTGCGGCGGAGATGGACACTGAAGCTTTCTTT. Its translation: CSVAAEMDTEAFF.

The chain combines TRBV18 with TRBJ2-1; TRBD2 matches 9 bases. The CDR3 consists of 14 residues. CDR1 and CDR2 from the germline V gene are KGHSH and LQKENI. V lost 3 bases and J lost 7; bases outside the gene matches: 4. The CDR3 sequence: CASSPGRGGNEQFF. In DNA form, the CDR3 reads TGTGCCAGCTCACCTGGGCGGGGGGGAAATGAGCAGTTCTTC.

This chain links TRBV15 with TRBJ2-5; TRBD2 matches 8 bases. CDR1 LNHNV and CDR2 YYDKDF come from the germline V gene (reference sequence). The CDR3 contains 15 residues. After removal of 2 bases from V and 5 bases from J, the junction contained 7 bases not matched to a gene. CDR3 sequence reads: CATSRMAGGLETQYF. The CDR3 DNA follows: TGTGCCACCAGCAGAATGGCGGGGGGCCTGGAGACCCAGTACTTC.

V and J are TRBV6-5 and TRBJ2-2; 8 bases agree with TRBD1. The germline gives CDR1 MNHEY, CDR2 SVGAGI. The length of the CDR3 is 13 residues. The V segment lost 11 bases and the J segment 1 base; nucleotides outside the gene matches: 3. The CDR3 DNA is TGTGCCTCGGACAGGGAGAACACCGGGGAGCTGTTTTTT. As protein: CASDRENTGELFF.

The chain combines TRBV3-1 (or the pseudogene TRBV3-2) with TRBJ2-5; 10 positions match TRBD2. The CDR3 has 16 residues. Trimming took 4 bases from V and 5 from J; bases not matched to a gene: 10. CDR1 and CDR2 (germline): LGHDT, YNNKEL (reference sequence). DNA for the CDR3: TGTGCCAGCAGCCCCCTAGCGGGGGCGCACTGGGAGACCCAGTACTTC. It yields the protein CASSPLAGAHWETQYF.

V is TRBV24-1 and J is TRBJ1-2; 7 bases align to TRBD1. Unmatched junction bases numbered 7, after V lost 3 bases and J lost 1 base. Germline CDR1 KGHDR, CDR2 SFDVKD. CDR3 size: 16 residues. CDR3 region: CATSDGDSRINYGYTF. DNA of the CDR3: TGTGCCACCAGTGATGGGGACAGCCGTATTAACTATGGCTACACCTTC.

This clone was detected only a few times. The gene calls are TRBV9 and TRBJ2-7; 8 nucleotides agree with TRBD1. The CDR3 length is 15 residues. The junction had 11 bases not matched to a gene; V was cut back by 4 bases and J by 5 bases. Germline CDR1 is SGDLS and CDR2 is YYNGEE. Written as DNA, the CDR3 is TGTGCCAGCAGCTTTGGACAGGGAGCAGTTAACGAGCAGTACTTC. It yields the protein CASSFGQGAVNEQYF.

This clone was observed a few times. The rearrangement joins TRBV9 to TRBJ2-1; D may be TRBD1 (6 bases). Trimming stripped 4 bases from V and 4 bases from J, with 15 bases between. The CDR3 runs 15 residues. Germline lookup yields CDR1 SGDLS and CDR2 YYNGEE. The CDR3 region is CASSPSWTVYNEQFF. In DNA, the CDR3 is TGTGCCAGCAGCCCATCCTGGACAGTTTACAATGAGCAGTTCTTC.

The V and J genes are TRBV30 and TRBJ1-6; 7 bases match TRBD1. Germline V lookup: CDR1 GTSNPN, CDR2 SVGIG (reference sequence). The CDR3 is 15 residues long. The V gene end was trimmed by 4 bases and the J gene end by 2 bases; junction bases not matched to a gene: 5. The CDR3 sequence is CAWTTGVAYNSPLHF. DNA for the CDR3: TGTGCCTGGACCACAGGGGTGGCCTATAATTCACCCCTCCACTTT.

This chain uses TRBV9 with TRBJ2-2; unclear D gene. Germline V CDR1 and CDR2: SGDLS, YYNGEE. V was cut by 3 bases and J by 2 bases, with 5 bases left in between. There are 13 residues in the CDR3. The CDR3 reads CASSDRNTGELFF. The DNA of the CDR3 is TGTGCCAGCAGCGATCGTAACACCGGGGAGCTGTTTTTT.

The chain joins TRBV30 to TRBJ1-4, with 7 bases lining up with TRBD1. CDR1 and CDR2 (germline): GTSNPN, SVGIG (reference sequence). The J segment lost 0 bases and the V segment lost 0 bases, leaving 1 base of the junction unmatched. The CDR3 covers 15 residues. This chain's CDR3 is CAWSVQGATNEKLFF. Written as DNA, the CDR3 is TGTGCCTGGAGTGTCCAGGGGGCAACTAATGAAAAACTGTTTTTT.

V and J are TRBV27 and TRBJ2-7; maybe TRBD1 (6 bases). With 5 bases removed from V and 7 bases from J, the gap between germline ends came to 12 bases. CDR3 length: 12 amino acids. The V gene's germline CDR1 is MNHEY and CDR2 SMNVEV (reference sequence). The CDR3 DNA follows: TGTGCCAGCAGTCTCCCGGACAGAGAGCAGTACTTC. This sequence encodes CASSLPDREQYF.

The chain is built from TRBV3-1 (or the pseudogene TRBV3-2) and TRBJ2-2; D call uncertain. This CDR3 region has 15 residues. V was clipped by 1 base and J by 6 bases, with 12 bases between them. The germline V gene encodes CDR1 LGHDT and CDR2 YNNKEL (reference sequence). The CDR3 loop is CASSQGLVGAGELFF. The CDR3 DNA follows: TGTGCCAGCAGCCAAGGGCTAGTCGGAGCCGGGGAGCTGTTTTTT.

This clone was observed a few times. The rearrangement uses TRBV27 and TRBJ2-1; 8 nucleotides align to TRBD2. CDR1 and CDR2 from the germline V gene are MNHEY and SMNVEV (reference sequence). Germline trimming cut 0 bases from V and 2 bases from J; bases unmatched to any gene: 3. The CDR3 totals 16 residues. The CDR3 DNA sequence: TGTGCCAGCAGTTTATCTAATAGCGGGGCCTACAATGAGCAGTTCTTC. This translates into CASSLSNSGAYNEQFF.

In the case of this clone: This sample also contains other DNA sequences that code for the same CDR3. CDR3 in DNA: TGTGCCAGCAGTTCCGGGGCCGGGGAGCTGTTTTTT. It codes for CASSSGAGELFF. V usage is TRBV28 and J usage is TRBJ2-2; D is perhaps TRBD2 (5 bases). This CDR3 spans 12 amino acids. The V end lost 4 bases, the J end lost 6 bases, and 6 bases lay between the germline ends. Germline V gene data show CDR1 as MDHEN and CDR2 as SYDVKM.

The chain joins TRBV21-1 to TRBJ2-1; whether TRBD1, the table's D call, matches the DNA was not checked. TRBV21-1 is tagged as a pseudogene. The CDR3 has 14 residues. The CDR3 spells CASSTGMGYNEQFF. As DNA, the CDR3 is TGTGCCAGCAGCACAGGGATGGGCTACAATGAGCAGTTCTTC.

V is TRBV6-4 and J is TRBJ2-7; 8 bases map to TRBD2. Germline V gives CDR1 MRHNA, CDR2 SNTAGT. The CDR3 extends over 11 amino acids. With 11 bases clipped from V and 4 bases from J, the junction kept 4 bases outside the gene matches. The CDR3 coding sequence is TGTGCCCCCCGGGGGGGTTACGAGCAGTACTTC. Translating it yields CAPRGGYEQYF.

This CDR3 is CASSLARTGRRGQYF. The CDR3 nucleotides are TGTGCCAGCAGCTTGGCCCGGACAGGGCGCCGAGGGCAGTATTTT. This rearrangement joins TRBV5-8 to TRBJ2-3, with TRBD1 matching 8 bases. Looked up from germline, CDR1 is SGHTS and CDR2 is YDEGEE. This CDR3 has 15 amino acids. V was pared by 0 bases and J by 11 bases, with 11 bases of the junction left unmatched.

This chain links TRBV7-2 with TRBJ2-5, with TRBD2 matching over 9 bases. The CDR3 spans 14 residues. From germline, CDR1 is SGHTA and CDR2 FQGNSA. Trimming took 6 bases from V and 5 from J; bases not matched to a gene: 7. The CDR3 loop is CASRRAGGPETQYF. CDR3 nucleotide sequence: TGTGCCAGCAGGCGGGCGGGGGGGCCCGAGACCCAGTACTTC.

This rearrangement joins TRBV4-1 to TRBJ2-5, with TRBD2 matching over 9 bases. This CDR3 spans 17 amino acids. In germline, CDR1 is MGHRA, CDR2 YSYEKL. With V trimmed by 4 bases and J by 2 bases, 11 bases remained unmatched. The CDR3 sequence is CASSPLWGAGGQETQYF. The CDR3 DNA sequence: TGCGCCAGCAGCCCCTTATGGGGGGCGGGGGGGCAAGAGACCCAGTACTTC.

The chain is built from TRBV5-1 and TRBJ2-1; the D gene is possibly TRBD1 (7 bases). The CDR3 runs to 16 residues. In germline, CDR1 is SGHRS, CDR2 YFSETQ. V dropped 0 bases and J dropped 5 bases, with 15 bases sitting between them. CDR3 bases: TGCGCCAGCAGCTTGGCCGGGCAGGGGGGCCACAATGAGCAGTTCTTC. It encodes CASSLAGQGGHNEQFF.

The rearrangement links TRBV6-2 or TRBV6-3 to TRBJ1-2; 8 positions agree with TRBD1. The trim removed 6 bases at V and 4 bases at J, leaving 10 bases unmatched. Germline V CDR1 and CDR2: MNHEY, SVGEGT. This CDR3 contains 15 residues. For the CDR3, the DNA is TGTGCCAGCAGCCCGGGACAGGTGAACGTCTATGGCTACACCTTC. Protein: CASSPGQVNVYGYTF.

The chain combines TRBV19 with TRBJ1-6, with TRBD1 matching 8 bases. V gave up 3 bases and J gave up 2 bases; unmatched junction bases: 6. The CDR3 has 17 amino acids. Germline CDR1 reads LNHDA; CDR2 reads SQIVND (reference sequence). For the CDR3, the DNA is TGTGCCAGTAGTATGGGGACAGGCGCTGCCTATAATTCACCCCTCCACTTT. Translating gives CASSMGTGAAYNSPLHF.

This clone was seen only a few times. The chain carries TRBV4-2 and TRBJ2-7, with a tentative D call TRBD1 (5 bases). Trimming shortened V by 0 bases and J by 1 base, and 10 bases separated the two germline ends. The CDR3 length is 15 residues. Germline CDR1 is LGHNA and CDR2 is YNFKEQ. The CDR3 DNA reads TGTGCCAGCAGCCAAGATGGTCCAGGGTCCTACGAGCAGTACTTC. Residues: CASSQDGPGSYEQYF.

V gene TRBV19 combines with J gene TRBJ1-2; 7 bases are shared with TRBD1. The J segment lost 3 bases and the V segment lost 5 bases, leaving 9 bases of the junction unmatched. Germline V gives CDR1 LNHDA, CDR2 SQIVND (reference sequence). This CDR3 has 15 residues. CDR3 DNA: TGTGCCAGTAGTCCGAACACAGGGGCCCACTATGGCTACACCTTC. The encoded protein is CASSPNTGAHYGYTF.

The chain is built from TRBV9 and TRBJ2-7; D remains ambiguous. Germline CDR1 is SGDLS and CDR2 is YYNGEE. V was shortened by 4 bases and J by 1 base, with 12 bases between the two germline ends. This CDR3 is 14 amino acids long. The CDR3 is CASSPRWSSYEQYF. The CDR3 coding sequence is TGTGCCAGCAGCCCGAGGTGGAGTTCCTACGAGCAGTACTTC.